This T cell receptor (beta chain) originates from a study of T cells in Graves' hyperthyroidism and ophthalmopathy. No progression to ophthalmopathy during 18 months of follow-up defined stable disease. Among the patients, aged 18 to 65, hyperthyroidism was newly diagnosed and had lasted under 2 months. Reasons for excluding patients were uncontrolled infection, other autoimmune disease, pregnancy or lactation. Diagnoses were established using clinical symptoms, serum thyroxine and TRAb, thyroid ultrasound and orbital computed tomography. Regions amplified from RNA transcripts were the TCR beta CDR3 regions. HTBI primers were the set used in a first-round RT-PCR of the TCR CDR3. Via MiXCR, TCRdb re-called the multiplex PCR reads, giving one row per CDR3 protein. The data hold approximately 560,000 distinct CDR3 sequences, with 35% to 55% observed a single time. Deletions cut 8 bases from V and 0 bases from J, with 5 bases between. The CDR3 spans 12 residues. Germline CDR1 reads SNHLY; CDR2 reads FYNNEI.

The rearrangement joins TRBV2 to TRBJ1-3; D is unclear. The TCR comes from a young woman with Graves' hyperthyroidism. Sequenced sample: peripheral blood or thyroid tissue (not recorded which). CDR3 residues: CASYNSGNTIYF. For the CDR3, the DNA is TGTGCCAGCTATAACTCTGGAAACACCATATATTTT.